The clone carrying this TCR beta chain was seen more than once but under ten times. Its antigen is unknown. Trimming removed 0 bases from V and 6 bases from J; junction bases left unmatched: 7. The CDR3 totals 17 residues. Germline V gene sequence: CDR1 SEHNR, CDR2 FQNEAQ (reference sequence). The data are from a study of identical twins. Overall study findings and caveats: Donors were not followed over many years; analysis was cross-sectional. Part of the zero-insertion signal could reflect confounding by invariant MAIT and iNKT cells. Cord blood beta clonotypes that were abundant carried fewer insertions, and memory repertoires showed no such trend.

TCRdb reanalysed the 5' RACE reads using MiXCR and keeps one entry per CDR3 protein. This sample has some 660,000 distinct CDR3 sequences; 8.5% to 9% occur once, and the top ten carry approximately 0.89%. The sample was also reused in another study, on yellow fever vaccine responses in identical twins. That study adds: Twins' vaccine T cell responses were reported to seem partly convergent and partly personalized.

This receptor was obtained from a woman aged 18 to 35 in good health. V and J are TRBV7-9 and TRBJ2-1, with TRBD1 matching over 11 bases. Source material: PBMCs. The CDR3 nucleotides read TGTGCCAGCAGCTTAGCTAACCGGACAGGGGGCCTCAATGAGCAGTTCTTC. It is translated as CASSLANRTGGLNEQFF. Together with reference TRBV7-9 and TRBJ2-1, the CDR3 gives the full variable domain: DTGVSQNPRHKITKRGQNVTFRCDPISEHNRLYWYRQTLGQGPEFLTYFQNEAQLEKSRLLSDRFSAERPKGSFSTLEIQRTEQGDSAMYLCASSLANRTGGLNEQFFGPGTRLTVL.